The 8 T cell receptor beta chains presented below share a single source sample, sequenced in a study of T cell clonotyping in hematopoietic cell transplantation. The sample's time point: recipient sample about 28 days before transplant, after cytoreduction. Assay used: immunoSEQ multiplex PCR; TCRdb lists only in-frame clones, some missing. The table lists 35,000 to 45,000 clones, over 85% of them singletons. Source: peripheral blood mononuclear cells, taken before stem cell transplant. The receptors originated from a man aged 35 to 55 with chronic myeloid leukemia. Some clones in this sample may be carry-over from other donors' samples.

This chain joins TRBV4-1 and TRBJ1-4; TRBD1 aligns across 9 bases. There are 14 residues in the CDR3. From germline, CDR1 is MGHRA and CDR2 YSYEKL. V gave up 2 bases and J gave up 9 bases; unmatched junction bases: 4. This CDR3 is CASSQIGQGKKLFF. In DNA form, the CDR3 reads TGCGCCAGCAGCCAAATCGGACAGGGGAAAAAACTGTTTTTT.

This clone appeared once. The gene calls are TRBV6-5 and TRBJ2-3, with TRBD2 matching over 11 bases. CDR1 is MNHEY and CDR2 is SVGAGI in the germline V gene. The CDR3 runs 15 residues. The J segment lost 2 bases and the V segment lost 6 bases, leaving 4 bases of the junction unmatched. Written as DNA, the CDR3 is TGTGCCAGCAGCCGACTAGCGGGACACACAGATACGCAGTATTTT. This gives the protein CASSRLAGHTDTQYF.

In its sample, this clone was seen once. The V call is TRBV7-2, the J call TRBJ2-5; no reliable D call. There are 14 residues in the CDR3. The V gene's germline CDR1 is SGHTA and CDR2 FQGNSA. Trimming pared 1 base from V and 6 bases from J, leaving 12 bases between. This CDR3 is CASSLGIDGKTQYF. The CDR3 nucleotides read TGTGCCAGCAGCTTAGGAATAGACGGAAAGACCCAGTACTTC.

The chain couples TRBV7-3 to TRBJ2-2; tentatively, D is TRBD2 (5 bases). V lost 5 bases and J 5 bases, leaving 9 bases between the germline ends. The CDR3 runs to 13 residues. CDR1 and CDR2 (germline): SGHTA, FQGTGA. CDR3 amino acids: CASSPPGTGELFF. The DNA for the CDR3 is TGTGCCAGCAGCCCTCCGGGGACCGGGGAGCTGTTTTTT.

This clone has just one count. J is TRBJ2-3 and V is TRBV27; D not certain. CDR1 is MNHEY, CDR2 SMNVEV, per germline (reference sequence). V was clipped by 2 bases and J by 4 bases, with 13 bases between them. This CDR3 has 15 amino acids. The CDR3 protein is CASSLNSAFPDTQYF. In DNA form, the CDR3 reads TGTGCCAGCAGTTTAAACAGTGCTTTCCCAGATACGCAGTATTTT.

The genes are TRBV6-5 and TRBJ1-4; D call uncertain. From germline, CDR1 is MNHEY and CDR2 SVGAGI. Trimming left V 4 bases short and J 0 bases short, with 6 bases between. This CDR3 spans 14 amino acids. As DNA, the CDR3 is TGTGCCAGCAGTTGGGGTCCAACTAATGAAAAACTGTTTTTT. Translation gives CASSWGPTNEKLFF.

The V gene is TRBV27, the J gene TRBJ2-5; TRBD2 matches 7 bases. CDR1 and CDR2 from the germline V gene are MNHEY and SMNVEV (reference sequence). The CDR3 is 17 residues long. The V and J ends lost 2 bases and 4 bases, in that order; junction bases with no gene match: 13. The CDR3 region is CASSLRGGLVMGETQYF. CDR3 DNA: TGTGCCAGCAGTTTAAGGGGAGGACTAGTGATGGGAGAGACCCAGTACTTC.

This chain joins TRBV5-8 and TRBJ1-6, with 7 nucleotides matching TRBD1. Germline lookup yields CDR1 SGHTS and CDR2 YDEGEE. The CDR3 loop spans 14 amino acids. Unmatched junction bases numbered 8, after V lost 4 bases and J lost 10 bases. In DNA, the CDR3 is TGTGCCAGCAGCCCCGACAGGGTCTGGTCACCCCTCCACTTT. Translated: CASSPDRVWSPLHF.